This record concerns one TCR beta chain sequence. The antigen remains undetermined. Data came from immunoSEQ multiplex PCR; TCRdb stores just in-frame clones and leaves some out. The sample comprises 65,000 to 70,000 clones, approximately 82% of which are singletons, and more than 20% rests with the top ten. This specimen belongs to a study of T cell responses to AZD1222 COVID-19 vaccine. Findings and limits, study-wide: Repertoires were obtained solely post-peak T cell response.

This CDR3 has 13 residues. CDR1 and CDR2 (germline): LNHDA, SQIVND (reference sequence). V was cut by 7 bases and J by 7 bases, with 14 bases left in between. The specimen was peripheral blood, collected 28 days after the second AZD1222 dose. This sequence originates from an adult who received the AZD1222 COVID-19 vaccine. The chain carries TRBV19 and TRBJ1-5; no reliable D call. The CDR3 DNA sequence: TGTGCCAGTACCGTAAAAAGTGGCCAGCCCCAGCATTTT. As protein: CASTVKSGQPQHF.